A single sample is the source of the 11 T cell receptor beta chains below, sequenced in a study of blood T cell repertoires in COVID-19. TCRdb keeps only in-frame clones here, not all; method: immunoSEQ multiplex PCR. The table lists around 100,000 clones, roughly 84% of them singletons. Sequenced material: peripheral blood. These receptors all come from a woman aged 60-75 years with acute or convalescent COVID-19.

V usage is TRBV18 and J usage is TRBJ1-2; no reliable D call. Germline CDR1 reads KGHSH; CDR2 reads LQKENI. V dropped 3 bases and J dropped 0 bases, with 11 bases sitting between them. The CDR3 is 15 amino acids. As DNA, the CDR3 is TGTGCCAGCTCACCTCCCTCCAGTCCTAACTATGGCTACACCTTC. Protein sequence: CASSPPSSPNYGYTF.

CDR3 sequence (DNA): TGTGCCAGCAGCCAGCCGGGACAGGGCTACACCTTC. Its protein is CASSQPGQGYTF. The chain is built from TRBV3-1 (or the pseudogene TRBV3-2) and TRBJ1-2; 7 nucleotides agree with TRBD1. Unmatched junction bases numbered 3, after V lost 3 bases and J lost 8 bases. The germline CDR1 and CDR2 sequences are LGHDT and YNNKEL (reference sequence). The CDR3 sequence is 12 residues long.

The chain carries TRBV5-5 and TRBJ2-5, with TRBD1 identical over 8 bases. V was pared by 0 bases and J by 5 bases, with 9 bases of the junction left unmatched. The germline V gene has CDR1 SGHKS and CDR2 YYEKEE (reference sequence). CDR3 size: 16 residues. The chain's CDR3 is CASSLEPGGEVETQYF. DNA for the CDR3: TGTGCCAGCAGCTTGGAGCCAGGGGGCGAGGTGGAGACCCAGTACTTC.

This sequence joins TRBV6-5 and TRBJ1-2; D not certain. This CDR3 contains 14 residues. Trimming removed 5 bases at V and 8 bases at J, with 18 bases between. Per the germline V gene, CDR1 is MNHEY and CDR2 is SVGAGI. As DNA, the CDR3 is TGTGCCAGCAGTAGGCAGGAGGGCGGGTGGGGCTACACCTTC. Its translation is CASSRQEGGWGYTF.

This clone was seen once. The chain links TRBV3-1 (or the pseudogene TRBV3-2) to TRBJ1-2; TRBD1 might be the D (6 bases). Per the germline V gene, CDR1 is LGHDT and CDR2 is YNNKEL (reference sequence). The CDR3 extends over 15 amino acids. Trimming took 0 bases from V and 3 from J, leaving 11 bases between them. Written as DNA, the CDR3 is TGTGCCAGCAGCCAAGATCCACAGGGTCACTATGGCTACACCTTC. It codes for CASSQDPQGHYGYTF.

The CDR3 region has the DNA TGTGCCAGCAGTTTGTACTCCCTAGGTCGGGGGACCCAGTACTTC. Translation: CASSLYSLGRGTQYF. The rearrangement uses TRBV27 and TRBJ2-5; D is possibly TRBD2 (5 bases). Germline V CDR1 and CDR2: MNHEY, SMNVEV (reference sequence). This CDR3 has 15 amino acids. V was trimmed by 3 bases and J by 7 bases, leaving 18 bases between them.

V usage is TRBV30 and J usage is TRBJ2-1; 8 bases line up with TRBD2. The germline V gene encodes CDR1 GTSNPN and CDR2 SVGIG (reference sequence). V trimming: 2 bases; J trimming: 3 bases; junction bases outside the gene matches: 3. The CDR3 is made up of 14 amino acids. In nucleotides, the CDR3 is TGTGCCTGGAGTCGGGGGGGGCACTACAATGAGCAGTTCTTC. This sequence encodes CAWSRGGHYNEQFF.

This clone was recorded only once. This chain joins TRBV11-3 and TRBJ1-1; 8 bases are shared with TRBD1. J lost 0 bases, V lost 4 bases, and 13 bases had no gene match. The CDR3 has 18 amino acids. CDR1 SGHNT and CDR2 YENEEA come from the germline V gene. The CDR3 DNA reads as TGTGCCAGCAGCTCCCAGGACAGGGTAGTCGGGATGAACACTGAAGCTTTCTTT. Translation gives CASSSQDRVVGMNTEAFF.

CDR3 in DNA: TGTGCCAGCAGTTCCGGGACAGGGGGCTTTAACTATGGCTACACCTTC. Protein sequence: CASSSGTGGFNYGYTF. This chain links TRBV6-5 with TRBJ1-2, with TRBD1 matching over 12 bases. This CDR3 has 16 amino acids. J was trimmed by 1 base and V by 4 bases; bases with no gene match: 4. CDR1 MNHEY and CDR2 SVGAGI come from the germline V gene.

There are a few counts of this clone. This chain links TRBV7-9 with TRBJ2-1; 7 bases fit TRBD2. The V and J ends lost 8 bases and 7 bases, in that order; junction bases with no gene match: 11. In germline, CDR1 is SEHNR, CDR2 FQNEAQ (reference sequence). The CDR3 is made up of 14 amino acids. This CDR3 is CASRGGRERNEQFF. The CDR3, as DNA: TGTGCCAGCCGGGGAGGGAGAGAACGGAATGAGCAGTTCTTC.

V gene TRBV19 combines with J gene TRBJ1-4; 11 nucleotides line up with TRBD1. Germline CDR1 LNHDA, CDR2 SQIVND (reference sequence). The CDR3 has 16 residues. The V and J ends lost 7 bases and 7 bases, in that order; junction bases with no gene match: 11. The DNA for the CDR3 is TGTGCCAGTACCCCCCCAACCGGGACAGGGGGTGAAAAACTGTTTTTT. Its translation: CASTPPTGTGGEKLFF. Together with reference TRBV19 and TRBJ1-4, the CDR3 gives the full variable domain: DGGITQSPKYLFRKEGQNVTLSCEQNLNHDAMYWYRQDPGQGLRLIYYSQIVNDFQKGDIAEGYSVSREKKESFPLTVTSAQKNPTAFYLCASTPPTGTGGEKLFFGSGTQLSVL.